This T cell receptor beta chain originates from a study of CD8 T cells in ankylosing spondylitis. General study findings and limits: Previous work reported some of these motif variants in the synovial fluid and blood of reactive arthritis. There was a TCR beta motif, made of several highly homologous variants, that appeared characteristic of ankylosing spondylitis blood. Disease-linked clones were reportedly significantly enriched in matched ankylosing spondylitis synovial fluid.

Germline V gene lookup returns CDR1 SEHNR and CDR2 FQNEAQ (reference sequence). V lost 6 bases, J lost 4 bases, and 7 bases lay in between. The CDR3 length is 11 residues. Generation of TCR beta libraries employed quantitative 5'-RACE incorporating molecular barcodes. TCRdb reanalysed the 5' RACE reads using MiXCR and keeps one entry per CDR3 protein. The table has some 250,000 distinct CDR3 sequences, roughly a tenth seen once. Comment on this clonotype: Its antigen is not known.

The rearrangement joins TRBV7-9 to TRBJ2-7; D not resolved. The sequencing input was blood, either unsorted or a sorted T cell fraction (not recorded which). The clonotype originates from a male donor with ankylosing spondylitis or in good health (not recorded which). CDR3 region: CASSSDYEQYF. In nucleotides, the CDR3 is TGTGCCAGCAGTTCAGATTACGAGCAGTACTTC.